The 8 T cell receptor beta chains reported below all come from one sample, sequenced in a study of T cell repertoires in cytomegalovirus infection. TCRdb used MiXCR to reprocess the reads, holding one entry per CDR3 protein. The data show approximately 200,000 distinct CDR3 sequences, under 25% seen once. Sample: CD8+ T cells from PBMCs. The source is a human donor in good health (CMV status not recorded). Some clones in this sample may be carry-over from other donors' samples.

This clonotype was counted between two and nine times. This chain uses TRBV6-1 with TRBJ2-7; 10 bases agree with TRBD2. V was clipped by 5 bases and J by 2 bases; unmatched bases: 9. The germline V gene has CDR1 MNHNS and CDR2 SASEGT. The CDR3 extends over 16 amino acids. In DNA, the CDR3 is TGTGCCAGCAGTCCACATGCGCTAGCGGGGGCCTACGAGCAGTACTTC. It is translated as CASSPHALAGAYEQYF.

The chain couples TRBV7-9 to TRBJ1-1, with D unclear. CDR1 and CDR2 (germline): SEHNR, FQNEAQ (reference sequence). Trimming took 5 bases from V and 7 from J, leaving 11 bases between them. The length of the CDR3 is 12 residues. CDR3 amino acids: CASSPQKVEAFF. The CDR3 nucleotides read TGTGCCAGCAGCCCCCAAAAAGTTGAAGCTTTCTTT.

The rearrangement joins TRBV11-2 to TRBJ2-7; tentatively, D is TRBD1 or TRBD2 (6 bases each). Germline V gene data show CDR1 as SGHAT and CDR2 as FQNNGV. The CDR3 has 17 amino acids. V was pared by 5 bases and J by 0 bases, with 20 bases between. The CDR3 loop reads CASSTGVGGLSSYEQYF. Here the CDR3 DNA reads TGTGCCAGCAGCACCGGGGTGGGGGGCTTGAGCTCCTACGAGCAGTACTTC.

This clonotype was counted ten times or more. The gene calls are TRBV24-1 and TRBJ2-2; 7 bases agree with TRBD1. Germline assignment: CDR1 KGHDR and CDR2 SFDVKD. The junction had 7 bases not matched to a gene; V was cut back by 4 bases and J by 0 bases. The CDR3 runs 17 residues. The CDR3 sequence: CATSESLQGPNTGELFF. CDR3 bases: TGTGCCACCAGTGAATCCCTACAGGGGCCGAACACCGGGGAGCTGTTTTTT.

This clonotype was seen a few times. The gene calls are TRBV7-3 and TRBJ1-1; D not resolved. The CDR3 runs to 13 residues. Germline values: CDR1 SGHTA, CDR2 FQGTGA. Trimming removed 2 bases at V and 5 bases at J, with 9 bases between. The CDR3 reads CASSLWDGTEAFF. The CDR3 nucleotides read TGTGCCAGCAGCTTATGGGATGGTACTGAAGCTTTCTTT.

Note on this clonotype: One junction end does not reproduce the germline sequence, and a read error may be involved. CDR3 in amino acids: CVSSLGGGLQETQYF. CDR3 DNA: TGTGTCAGCAGCTTAGGGGGGGGTCTCCAAGAGACCCAGTACTTC. The gene calls are TRBV7-3 and TRBJ2-5, with D possibly matching TRBD2 (7 bases). Germline CDR1 is SGHTA and CDR2 is FQGTGA. The CDR3 has 15 amino acids.

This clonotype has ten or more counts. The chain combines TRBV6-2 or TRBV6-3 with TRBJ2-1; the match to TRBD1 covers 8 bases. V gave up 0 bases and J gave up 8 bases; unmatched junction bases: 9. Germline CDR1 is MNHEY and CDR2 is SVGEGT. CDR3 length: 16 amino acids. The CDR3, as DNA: TGTGCCAGCAGTTACTCGCCCCTCGGACAGGGTTATGAGCAGTTCTTC. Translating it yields CASSYSPLGQGYEQFF.

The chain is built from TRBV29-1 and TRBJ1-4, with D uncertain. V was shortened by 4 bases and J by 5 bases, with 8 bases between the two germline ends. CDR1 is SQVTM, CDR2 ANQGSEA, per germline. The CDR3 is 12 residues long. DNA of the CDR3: TGCAGCGTTGCCGCCTCCAATGAAAAACTGTTTTTT. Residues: CSVAASNEKLFF.